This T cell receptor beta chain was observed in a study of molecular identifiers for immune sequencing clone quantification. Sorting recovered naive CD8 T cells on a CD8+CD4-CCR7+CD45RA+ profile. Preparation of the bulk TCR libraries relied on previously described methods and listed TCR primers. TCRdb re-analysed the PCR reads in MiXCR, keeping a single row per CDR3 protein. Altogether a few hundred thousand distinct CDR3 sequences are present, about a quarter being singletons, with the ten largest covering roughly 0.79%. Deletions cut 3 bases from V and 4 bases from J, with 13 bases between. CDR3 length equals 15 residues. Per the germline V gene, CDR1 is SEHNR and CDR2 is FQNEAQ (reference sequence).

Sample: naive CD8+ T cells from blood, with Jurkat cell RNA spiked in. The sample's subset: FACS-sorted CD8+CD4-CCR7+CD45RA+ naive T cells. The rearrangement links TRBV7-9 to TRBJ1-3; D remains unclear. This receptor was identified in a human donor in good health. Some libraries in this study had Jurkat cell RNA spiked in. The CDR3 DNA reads TGTGCCAGCAGCTTCCCCGCCCCGGACGGAAACACCATATATTTT. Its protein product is CASSFPAPDGNTIYF.